Here is one T cell receptor beta chain with its context. Profiled with immunoSEQ multiplex PCR; TCRdb holds only in-frame clones, not every one. The profile covers about 160,000 clones, with 84% appearing a single time and roughly 10% taken by the ten largest. This CDR3 region has 15 residues. Germline loops: CDR1 SGHAT, CDR2 FQDESV (reference sequence). Trimming took 5 bases from V and 2 from J; bases not matched to a gene: 7. The data were taken from a study of cytomegalovirus exposure and HLA in healthy donors. The V gene is TRBV11-1, the J gene TRBJ2-3; 7 nucleotides match TRBD1. This sequence was found in a man aged 25 to 40 in good health and CMV-seropositive. Sequences were obtained from PBMCs. Here the CDR3 DNA reads TGTGCCAGCAGCCCCCGGGACAGACACACAGATACGCAGTATTTT. Amino acids: CASSPRDRHTDTQYF.